The entry that follows covers one T cell receptor beta chain sequence. Other DNA sequences from this sample encode an identical CDR3 as well. This sample was included in a study of blood T cell repertoires in COVID-19. In the study overall: Some COVID-19 samples were acute and others convalescent; all came from the United States, Italy and Spain. Sources were T cells, B-cell-depleted T cells, or PBMCs; the material itself was cDNA or gDNA.

CDR1 is SGHTA and CDR2 is FQGTGA in the germline V gene. This CDR3 contains 11 residues. V was shortened by 5 bases and J by 9 bases, with 8 bases between the two germline ends. In the original workflow: Amplifying reference gene primers gave estimates of nucleated cell counts. Using immunoSEQ multiplex PCR, the repertoire was profiled, and TCRdb retains in-frame clones only, with some absent. The D gene and trimming were derived from the DNA, and the V and J assignments and clone size from that table. The table lists about half a million clones, roughly 85% of them singletons, with approximately 3% in the top ten.

The sequence was collected from a human donor in a cohort sampled during active COVID-19. The specimen was peripheral blood. J is TRBJ2-1 and V is TRBV7-3, with D perhaps TRBD1 (6 bases). The CDR3 is CASSRGGEQFF. In nucleotides, the CDR3 is TGTGCCAGCAGCAGAGGGGGTGAGCAGTTCTTC. Together with reference TRBV7-3 and TRBJ2-1, the CDR3 gives the full variable domain: GAGVSQTPSNKVTEKGKYVELRCDPISGHTALYWYRQSLGQGPEFLIYFQGTGAADDSGLPNDRFFAVRPEGSVSTLKIQRTERGDSAVYLCASSRGGEQFFGPGTRLTVL.